These T cell receptor beta chains were read from a single sample in a study of shared clonotypes between healthy human individuals. TCRdb keeps only in-frame clones here, not all; method: immunoSEQ multiplex PCR. Of approximately 530,000 clones in the sample, more than 95% were seen once. The material sequenced was naive CD4+ T cells sorted from blood. These receptors were obtained from a young woman in good health. Each CDR3 is given with its conserved first and last residue. Fields, in order: V gene, J gene, D gene, clone size, CDR3 DNA, CDR3 protein. The D gene is left open where the match is weak. A row's size may be missing; if present it is once, few, many or a size class.

>TRBV7-2|TRBJ2-1|TRBD2|NA
TGTGCCAGCAGCCTCCCCTTCGGCGGGAGTCCCTACAATGAGCAGTTCTTC
CASSLPFGGSPYNEQFF
>TRBV4-1|TRBJ2-2|NA|once
TGCGCCAGCAGCAGCATACGGAACACCGGGGAGCTGTTTTTT
CASSSIRNTGELFF
>TRBV6-6|TRBJ2-5|NA|NA
TGTGCCAGCAGTTACTCGAACAGGCAAGAGACCCAGTACTTC
CASSYSNRQETQYF
>TRBV28|TRBJ1-5|NA|NA
TGTGCCAGCAGTTACCGTCAGCCCCAGCATTTT
CASSYRQPQHF
>TRBV19|TRBJ1-2|NA|NA
TGTGCCAGTAGTAGGGACGCGAACTATGGCTACACCTTC
CASSRDANYGYTF
>TRBV30|TRBJ1-2|NA|NA
TGTGCCTGGAAAGAACACGGGGTTCATGGCTACACCTTC
CAWKEHGVHGYTF
>TRBV9|TRBJ1-4|NA|NA
TGTGCCAGCAGCCCTCATGGATCAACTAATGAAAAACTGTTTTTT
CASSPHGSTNEKLFF
>TRBV7-9|TRBJ2-1|TRBD2|NA
TGTGCCAGCAGCTTAGGACTAGCGGGTATATCCTACAATGAGCAGTTCTTC
CASSLGLAGISYNEQFF
>TRBV9|TRBJ2-5|TRBD2|once
TGTGCCAGCAGCGTAGGGACTAGCGGGAGGGGCGGGAAAGAGACCCAGTACTTC
CASSVGTSGRGGKETQYF
>TRBV5-1|TRBJ2-6|TRBD1|NA
TGCGCCAGCAGCTTGAGTCAGGGGGCTGGTTCTGGGGCCAACGTCCTGACTTTC
CASSLSQGAGSGANVLTF